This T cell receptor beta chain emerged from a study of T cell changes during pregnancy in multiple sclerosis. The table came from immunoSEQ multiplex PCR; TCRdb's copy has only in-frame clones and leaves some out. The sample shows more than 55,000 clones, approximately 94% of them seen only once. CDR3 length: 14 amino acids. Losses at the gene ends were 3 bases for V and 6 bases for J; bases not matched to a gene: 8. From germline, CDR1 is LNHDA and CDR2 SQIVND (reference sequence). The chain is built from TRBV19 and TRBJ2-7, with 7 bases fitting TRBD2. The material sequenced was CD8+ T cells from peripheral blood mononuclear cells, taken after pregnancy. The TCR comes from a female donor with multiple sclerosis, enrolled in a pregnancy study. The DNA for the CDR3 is TGTGCCAGTAGTATTGGAGGGAGGGCAGGCGAGCAGTACTTC. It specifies CASSIGGRAGEQYF.